This TCR beta chain is from a study of blood T cell repertoires in COVID-19. In assigning cohorts, the study relied on participant-reported clinical history. In germline, CDR1 is MNHEY, CDR2 SMNVEV (reference sequence). The V end was cut by 6 bases, the J end by 0 bases, with 12 bases between. CDR3 length equals 14 residues. Per the original data handling: Estimation of nucleated cell counts was performed using reference gene primer amplification. Data came from immunoSEQ multiplex PCR; TCRdb stores just in-frame clones and leaves some out. V, J and clone size derive from that table, while D and trimming were established from the DNA sequence. This table holds roughly 210,000 clones, around 86% found once.

The V call is TRBV27, the J call TRBJ2-7, with D perhaps matching TRBD2 (6 bases). This receptor was taken from a man aged 25 to 40 in a cohort exposed to, infected with or recovered from COVID-19 (not recorded which). The material sequenced was PBMCs or T cells enriched from blood (not recorded which). The CDR3 nucleotides are TGTGCCAGCAGATCCGGGACTGTCTCCTACGAGCAGTACTTC. It codes for CASRSGTVSYEQYF.